Presented here are 32 T cell receptor beta chains from one specimen sequenced in a study of cytomegalovirus exposure and HLA in healthy donors. The repertoire was sequenced with immunoSEQ multiplex PCR; TCRdb's copy has only in-frame clones and lacks some. The sample contains about 200,000 clones, around four fifths of which appear only once. Material: PBMCs. All receptors derive from a young woman in good health and CMV-seronegative.

The chain joins TRBV28 to TRBJ2-7; perhaps TRBD2 as D (5 bases). CDR3 length: 14 residues. Germline V gene sequence: CDR1 MDHEN, CDR2 SYDVKM. V lost 5 bases, J lost 5 bases, and 16 bases lay in between. The CDR3 DNA sequence: TGTGCCAGCAGTCCCGGGAAGGCTACCGACGAGCAGTACTTC. Translated, it gives CASSPGKATDEQYF.

This clone showed up just a few times. The chain combines TRBV9 with TRBJ1-2; D unclear. Germline CDR1 and CDR2: SGDLS and YYNGEE. The ends were cut back, 0 bases at V and 0 bases at J, with 6 bases in the middle. The CDR3 has 14 residues. The CDR3: CASSVGTTNYGYTF. Here the CDR3 DNA reads TGTGCCAGCAGCGTAGGAACAACTAACTATGGCTACACCTTC.

The gene calls are TRBV2 and TRBJ1-2; D ambiguous. The germline V and J ends were trimmed by 5 bases and 2 bases, with 9 bases remaining between them. The CDR3 runs 13 residues. Germline V gene lookup returns CDR1 SNHLY and CDR2 FYNNEI. This chain's CDR3 is CASSSGLNYGYTF. The CDR3 nucleotides read TGTGCCAGCAGTTCCGGACTGAACTATGGCTACACCTTC.

The chain has TRBV7-8 and TRBJ1-2, with a tentative D call TRBD1 (5 bases). V gave up 1 base and J gave up 0 bases, with 15 bases separating them. This CDR3 has 17 residues. Looked up from germline, CDR1 is SGHVS and CDR2 is FQNEAQ. Here the CDR3 DNA reads TGTGCCAGCAGCTTAGTACCTGGACACCTCCCTAACTATGGCTACACCTTC. Protein: CASSLVPGHLPNYGYTF.

J is TRBJ2-1 and V is TRBV4-1; D tentatively fits TRBD1 or TRBD2 (5 bases each). The CDR3 consists of 15 residues. V was cut by 4 bases and J by 1 base, with 11 bases left in between. In germline, CDR1 is MGHRA, CDR2 YSYEKL. The CDR3 DNA is TGCGCCAGCAGCCCCCCAGGGACGTCCTACAATGAGCAGTTCTTC. Its translation: CASSPPGTSYNEQFF.

The chain combines TRBV6-5 with TRBJ1-4; the D is unclear. The V gene's germline CDR1 is MNHEY and CDR2 SVGAGI. The CDR3 totals 14 residues. Trimming stripped 3 bases from V and 4 bases from J, with 9 bases between. CDR3 region: CASSYGGRNEKLFF. The CDR3 DNA sequence: TGTGCCAGCAGTTATGGCGGGCGTAATGAAAAACTGTTTTTT.

The rearrangement links TRBV6-5 to TRBJ2-5, with 9 nucleotides matching TRBD1. The germline CDR1 and CDR2 sequences are MNHEY and SVGAGI. V was pared by 6 bases and J by 4 bases, with 3 bases of the junction left unmatched. The CDR3 is 13 residues long. CDR3 coding DNA: TGTGCCAGCAGCCGGGACAGGGTAGAGACCCAGTACTTC. This gives the protein CASSRDRVETQYF.

This rearrangement joins TRBV15 to TRBJ1-5; D remains ambiguous. The CDR3 sequence is 14 residues long. Germline CDR1 LNHNV, CDR2 YYDKDF (reference sequence). Trimming stripped 6 bases from V and 9 bases from J, with 18 bases between. As DNA, the CDR3 is TGTGCCACCAGGTCAGACCAGGCCTCTACGCCCCAGCATTTT. It specifies CATRSDQASTPQHF.

The count of this clone is one. V is TRBV4-2 and J is TRBJ2-3, with 7 bases identical to TRBD2. With 0 bases clipped from V and 6 bases from J, the junction kept 6 bases outside the gene matches. Germline V gene sequence: CDR1 LGHNA, CDR2 YNFKEQ. The CDR3 runs 15 residues. As DNA, the CDR3 is TGTGCCAGCAGCCAAGAAAGACTAGCCACGGATACGCAGTATTTT. Translated: CASSQERLATDTQYF.

The chain uses TRBV2 and TRBJ1-3; D is uncertain. In germline, CDR1 is SNHLY, CDR2 FYNNEI. The CDR3 is made up of 12 amino acids. Trimming took off 6 bases at V and 0 bases at J, with 3 bases between the two ends. The CDR3 sequence is CASRISGNTIYF. CDR3 DNA: TGTGCCAGCAGGATCTCTGGAAACACCATATATTTT. The full variable domain, with the rest looked up from reference TRBV2 and TRBJ1-3, is EPEVTQTPSHQVTQMGQEVILRCVPISNHLYFYWYRQILGQKVEFLVSFYNNEISEKSEIFDDQFSVERPDGSNFTLKIRSTKLEDSAMYFCASRISGNTIYFGEGSWLTVV.

V is TRBV2 and J is TRBJ2-1; D is perhaps TRBD1 or TRBD2 (6 bases each). The germline V and J ends were trimmed by 8 bases and 4 bases, with 18 bases remaining between them. CDR1 is SNHLY and CDR2 is FYNNEI in the germline V gene. The CDR3 sequence is 15 residues long. DNA for the CDR3: TGTGCCAGCTGTGGGGGGCAGAGAGGGTACAATGAGCAGTTCTTC. Amino acid sequence: CASCGGQRGYNEQFF.

The chain has TRBV2 and TRBJ2-7; D is undetermined. The CDR3 is made up of 16 amino acids. The germline V gene has CDR1 SNHLY and CDR2 FYNNEI. V shed 3 bases and J shed 1 base, with 16 bases lying between them. The CDR3 DNA reads TGTGCCAGCAGTGAGTCTTTCGGCGGTAAGTCCTACGAGCAGTACTTC. Its translation: CASSESFGGKSYEQYF.

V is TRBV2 and J is TRBJ1-5; no definite D call. Trimming shortened V by 4 bases and J by 7 bases, and 8 bases separated the two germline ends. The CDR3 has 12 residues. Germline V gene sequence: CDR1 SNHLY, CDR2 FYNNEI. DNA of the CDR3: TGTGCCAGCAGTGCTGAGGTCCAGCCCCAGCATTTT. Protein product: CASSAEVQPQHF.

The rearrangement links TRBV2 to TRBJ1-3; no reliable D call. This CDR3 is built from 15 residues. V was cut by 2 bases and J by 4 bases, with 12 bases left in between. Germline V CDR1 and CDR2: SNHLY, FYNNEI. CDR3 amino acids: CASSEFSAGGNTIYF. In DNA form, the CDR3 reads TGTGCCAGCAGTGAATTTTCAGCTGGAGGAAACACCATATATTTT.

This chain links TRBV25-1 with TRBJ2-1, with 13 bases that match TRBD2. V lost 4 bases, J lost 7 bases, and 1 base stayed unmatched. The CDR3 runs 14 residues. Germline loops: CDR1 MGHDK, CDR2 SYGVNS. CDR3 nucleotide sequence: TGTGCCAGCAGTGGACTAGCGGGGGGAAATGAGCAGTTCTTC. Residues: CASSGLAGGNEQFF.

The gene calls are TRBV27 and TRBJ1-2; 8 nucleotides agree with TRBD1. J gave up 2 bases and V 4 bases, and 6 bases lay outside the gene matches. Germline assignment: CDR1 MNHEY and CDR2 SMNVEV (reference sequence). The CDR3 extends over 15 amino acids. This CDR3 is CASSSRTGMNYGYTF. CDR3 coding DNA: TGTGCCAGCAGTTCGCGGACAGGGATGAACTATGGCTACACCTTC.

This chain connects TRBV7-9 to TRBJ2-1; D unresolved. CDR1 is SEHNR, CDR2 FQNEAQ, per germline (reference sequence). Trimming took off 5 bases at V and 7 bases at J, with 9 bases between the two ends. CDR3 length: 12 amino acids. The CDR3 DNA reads TGTGCCAGCAGCACGGTGGAGAATGAGCAGTTCTTC. It translates to CASSTVENEQFF. The whole variable domain, remainder taken from reference TRBV7-9 and TRBJ2-1, is DTGVSQNPRHKITKRGQNVTFRCDPISEHNRLYWYRQTLGQGPEFLTYFQNEAQLEKSRLLSDRFSAERPKGSFSTLEIQRTEQGDSAMYLCASSTVENEQFFGPGTRLTVL.

CDR3 loop: CASSLEGGRDNEQFF. The CDR3, as DNA: TGTGCCAGCAGCTTAGAGGGCGGACGTGACAATGAGCAGTTCTTC. The genes are TRBV7-8 and TRBJ2-1; D remains ambiguous. The CDR3 is 15 residues long. The V end was cut by 1 base, the J end by 5 bases, with 12 bases between. CDR1 SGHVS and CDR2 FQNEAQ come from the germline V gene.

The rearrangement joins TRBV10-1 to TRBJ2-7; 12 bases align to TRBD2. The J segment lost 4 bases and the V segment lost 6 bases, leaving 4 bases of the junction unmatched. Looked up from germline, CDR1 is WNHNN and CDR2 is SYGVQD (reference sequence). This CDR3 spans 14 amino acids. Written as DNA, the CDR3 is TGCGCCAGCAGCGAGACTAGCGGGGGATACGAGCAGTACTTC. Protein sequence: CASSETSGGYEQYF.

This sequence joins TRBV29-1 and TRBJ2-2, with unresolved D. Trimming removed 0 bases from V and 1 base from J, with 9 bases in between. Germline CDR1 SQVTM, CDR2 ANQGSEA. The CDR3 consists of 15 residues. The CDR3 DNA reads as TGCAGCGTTGAAGATCGCAGGCTGAACACCGGGGAGCTGTTTTTT. Its protein product is CSVEDRRLNTGELFF.

The genes are TRBV2 and TRBJ2-3; 8 nucleotides match TRBD1. Germline assignment: CDR1 SNHLY and CDR2 FYNNEI. The ends lost 6 bases at V and 2 bases at J; junction bases unmatched: 7. The CDR3 is 15 amino acids. DNA for the CDR3: TGTGCCAGCAGAACCGGGACAGGACCCACAGATACGCAGTATTTT. Protein sequence: CASRTGTGPTDTQYF.

In this sample, this clone turned up once. The rearrangement joins TRBV25-1 to TRBJ2-3, with D possibly matching TRBD2 (7 bases). This CDR3 is built from 15 residues. Germline loops: CDR1 MGHDK, CDR2 SYGVNS. Trimming shortened V by 3 bases and J by 5 bases, and 15 bases separated the two germline ends. The CDR3 nucleotides are TGTGCCAGCAGTGACTACGGGGGGCTCGGAGATACGCAGTATTTT. It codes for CASSDYGGLGDTQYF.

In DNA form, the CDR3 reads TGTGCCAGCAGCCGTGGGACGCCCGGCTACACCTTC. Translation: CASSRGTPGYTF. This chain uses TRBV6-6 with TRBJ1-2; a possible D gene is TRBD1 (5 bases). The V gene lost 6 bases and the J gene lost 8 bases, with 13 bases spanning the gap. CDR1 MNHNY and CDR2 SVGAGI come from the germline V gene (reference sequence). The CDR3 totals 12 residues.

The chain has TRBV6-5 and TRBJ1-2; no clear D. V was pared by 7 bases and J by 3 bases, with 9 bases between. This CDR3 region has 12 residues. Germline loops: CDR1 MNHEY, CDR2 SVGAGI. CDR3 sequence: CASTSGDYGYTF. CDR3 bases: TGTGCCAGCACTTCCGGCGACTATGGCTACACCTTC.

The chain combines TRBV30 with TRBJ2-5; D remains unclear. CDR1 and CDR2 from the germline V gene are GTSNPN and SVGIG (reference sequence). The CDR3 is 14 residues long. V shed 1 base and J shed 10 bases, with 19 bases lying between them. The CDR3 DNA is TGTGCCTGGAGTGCGAATTTGGACCGATGGAACCAGTACTTC. It translates to CAWSANLDRWNQYF.

The CDR3 coding sequence is TGTGCCAGCAGTGATATGAGCGGGACCGGGTACGAGCAGTACTTC. Amino acid sequence: CASSDMSGTGYEQYF. This chain uses TRBV2 with TRBJ2-7; 7 nucleotides line up with TRBD2. The CDR3 is made up of 15 amino acids. V was pared by 3 bases and J by 4 bases, with 9 bases of the junction left unmatched. Per the germline V gene, CDR1 is SNHLY and CDR2 is FYNNEI.

This clone has only a few counts. The gene calls are TRBV9 and TRBJ2-1, with 8 bases that match TRBD2. The CDR3 totals 14 residues. The V gene's germline CDR1 is SGDLS and CDR2 YYNGEE. V lost 0 bases to trimming and J lost 11 bases; unmatched junction nucleotides: 7. For the CDR3, the DNA is TGTGCCAGCAGCGTAGAAGGGACTAGTCTCAAGCAGTTCTTC. Translation gives CASSVEGTSLKQFF.

V gene TRBV5-4 combines with J gene TRBJ2-3, with D perhaps matching TRBD2 (5 bases). Germline V gives CDR1 SGHNT, CDR2 YYREEE (reference sequence). The V end lost 2 bases, the J end lost 0 bases, and 13 bases lay between the germline ends. The CDR3 sequence is 16 residues long. CDR3 in amino acids: CASSFRSGGSTDTQYF. The CDR3 bases are TGTGCCAGCAGCTTTCGGAGCGGAGGCAGCACAGATACGCAGTATTTT. Full variable domain (rest looked up from reference TRBV5-4 and TRBJ2-3): ETGVTQSPTHLIKTRGQQVTLRCSSQSGHNTVSWYQQALGQGPQFIFQYYREEENGRGNFPPRFSGLQFPNYSSELNVNALELDDSALYLCASSFRSGGSTDTQYFGPGTRLTVL.

The CDR3 loop is CASSYRDSPGTDTQYF. CDR3 nucleotide sequence: TGCGCCAGCAGCTACCGGGACTCCCCCGGCACAGATACGCAGTATTTT. This rearrangement joins TRBV5-1 to TRBJ2-3; D possibly corresponds to TRBD2 (6 bases). Trimming took 3 bases from V and 1 from J, leaving 15 bases between them. Looked up from germline, CDR1 is SGHRS and CDR2 is YFSETQ. The CDR3 loop spans 16 amino acids.

This rearrangement joins TRBV30 to TRBJ1-2; TRBD1 matches at 11 bases. V was clipped by 2 bases and J by 0 bases; unmatched bases: 8. The CDR3 length is 17 residues. Germline-derived CDR1 and CDR2 are GTSNPN and SVGIG (reference sequence). CDR3 nucleotide sequence: TGTGCCTGGAGTCCCGGACAGGGGGCTTGGGCTAACTATGGCTACACCTTC. Translating gives CAWSPGQGAWANYGYTF. Full variable domain (remainder filled in from reference TRBV30 and TRBJ1-2): SQTIHQWPATLVQPVGSPLSLECTVEGTSNPNLYWYRQAAGRGLQLLFYSVGIGQISSEVPQNLSASRPQDRQFILSSKKLLLSDSGFYLCAWSPGQGAWANYGYTFGSGTRLTVV.

V gene TRBV5-1 combines with J gene TRBJ2-7; D is perhaps TRBD2 (6 bases). This CDR3 is 12 amino acids long. From germline, CDR1 is SGHRS and CDR2 YFSETQ. V lost 7 bases, J lost 6 bases, and 14 bases lay in between. This chain's CDR3 is CASGALRGEQYF. The CDR3 coding sequence is TGCGCCAGCGGGGCTTTGCGGGGCGAGCAGTACTTC.

J is TRBJ1-1 and V is TRBV7-6, with 8 bases identical to TRBD1. Germline V gene lookup returns CDR1 SGHVS and CDR2 FNYEAQ. This CDR3 is 15 amino acids long. J gave up 5 bases and V 5 bases, and 10 bases lay outside the gene matches. DNA for the CDR3: TGTGCCAGCAGCGCACGACAGGGGTGGGGTACTGAAGCTTTCTTT. Translating gives CASSARQGWGTEAFF.